The subject of this entry is one TCR beta chain. In germline, CDR1 is SEHNR, CDR2 FQNEAQ (reference sequence). This CDR3 is built from 13 residues. Trimming removed 1 base at V and 4 bases at J, with 7 bases between. This record comes from a study of cytomegalovirus exposure and HLA in healthy donors. Study as a whole: Among 398 genotyped donors, roughly 81% fell in the Caucasian-associated ancestry cluster.

PCR involved 60 Vbeta and 13 Jbeta primers. The data were produced by immunoSEQ multiplex PCR, yet TCRdb's version contains in-frame clones alone and is incomplete. This sample's table has under 90,000 clones. Sample: PBMCs. The chain carries TRBV7-9 and TRBJ1-1; D perhaps matches TRBD1 (6 bases). This TCR derives from a man aged 50-60 years in good health and CMV-seropositive. In DNA form, the CDR3 reads TGTGCCAGCAGCTTAGTACAGGGCACTGAAGCTTTCTTT. This translates into CASSLVQGTEAFF. The full variable domain, in which reference TRBV7-9 and TRBJ1-1 provide the parts outside the CDR3, is DTGVSQNPRHKITKRGQNVTFRCDPISEHNRLYWYRQTLGQGPEFLTYFQNEAQLEKSRLLSDRFSAERPKGSFSTLEIQRTEQGDSAMYLCASSLVQGTEAFFGQGTRLTVV.